This T cell receptor beta chain derives from a study of CD8 T cells in Susac syndrome. When the RNA was reverse transcribed, random hexamers were used with an input of about 0.5 to 1 ug. Multiplex PCR with immunoSEQ amplified the TCR beta CDR3 across 54 Vbeta and 13 Jbeta. TCRdb ran MiXCR on the immunoSEQ multiplex PCR reads and lists one entry per CDR3 protein. The top ten clones hold roughly 0.58% of a sample with tens of thousands of distinct CDR3 sequences, under 95% of them seen once. CDR1 PRHDT and CDR2 FYEKMQ come from the germline V gene (reference sequence). V lost 5 bases and J lost 5, with 16 bases in between. The CDR3 covers 15 residues.

The sequence came from a human donor in good health. The sequenced material came from CD8+ T cells from PBMCs. The chain employs TRBV13 and TRBJ1-5; D unclear. CDR3 loop: CASSLQTASDQPQHF. In nucleotides, the CDR3 is TGTGCCAGCAGCCTCCAGACCGCTTCGGATCAGCCCCAGCATTTT.